The 24 T cell receptor beta chains below all came from one sample that was sequenced in a study of response to subunit inactivated influenza vaccine. Each CDR3 protein is one row after TCRdb ran MiXCR on the RT-PCR reads. The data show roughly 760,000 distinct CDR3 sequences, about 20% seen once. The sample was PBMCs from blood, taken around 5 days after vaccination. The receptors here all came from a man aged 50 or older who received an inactivated influenza vaccine.

The chain has TRBV7-9 and TRBJ1-2; TRBD1 is a possible D gene (6 bases). V dropped 4 bases and J dropped 7 bases, with 13 bases sitting between them. Germline CDR1 SEHNR, CDR2 FQNEAQ (reference sequence). The CDR3 extends over 13 amino acids. The CDR3 spells CASSSNRASGYTF. The CDR3 DNA reads as TGTGCCAGCAGCTCGAACAGGGCTTCTGGCTACACCTTC. The full variable domain, with the rest looked up from reference TRBV7-9 and TRBJ1-2, is DTGVSQNPRHKITKRGQNVTFRCDPISEHNRLYWYRQTLGQGPEFLTYFQNEAQLEKSRLLSDRFSAERPKGSFSTLEIQRTEQGDSAMYLCASSSNRASGYTFGSGTRLTVV.

This rearrangement joins TRBV11-2 to TRBJ1-2, with a tentative D call TRBD1 (5 bases). CDR3 length equals 14 residues. Trimming cost V 4 bases and J 6 bases, with 15 bases left between them. Germline values: CDR1 SGHAT, CDR2 FQNNGV. CDR3 in amino acids: CASSYNQGRNGYTF. For the CDR3, the DNA is TGTGCCAGCAGCTACAATCAGGGTAGAAATGGCTACACCTTC.

This clonotype came up a few times. The chain links TRBV12-3 or TRBV12-4 to TRBJ2-5; D gene uncertain. The CDR3 has 13 residues. V was pared by 6 bases and J by 2 bases, with 10 bases between. The CDR3 region has the DNA TGTGCCAGCAGATTAAACGTACAAGAGACCCAGTACTTC. The encoded protein is CASRLNVQETQYF.

The J gene is TRBJ1-2, the V gene TRBV20-1, with D unresolved. CDR3 length: 12 amino acids. In germline, CDR1 is DFQATT, CDR2 SNEGSKA (reference sequence). V lost 5 bases and J lost 4, with 11 bases in between. The CDR3 sequence: CSADADRYGYTF. CDR3 nucleotide sequence: TGCAGTGCTGATGCGGACCGCTATGGCTACACCTTC.

This clonotype was detected a few times. V is TRBV20-1 and J is TRBJ2-2; the D gene is possibly TRBD1 (5 bases). The CDR3 loop spans 16 amino acids. V lost 6 bases and J lost 3, with 20 bases in between. Germline V gene sequence: CDR1 DFQATT, CDR2 SNEGSKA (reference sequence). The CDR3 spells CSARLPQIRDTGELFF. CDR3 nucleotide sequence: TGCAGTGCCCGATTACCACAAATCAGGGACACCGGGGAGCTGTTTTTT.

V and J are TRBV20-1 and TRBJ2-6; D remains ambiguous. CDR1 is DFQATT, CDR2 SNEGSKA, per germline (reference sequence). CDR3 length: 12 residues. V dropped 8 bases and J dropped 0 bases, with 5 bases sitting between them. CDR3 sequence (DNA): TGCAGTACGTACTCTGGGGCCAACGTCCTGACTTTC. It is translated as CSTYSGANVLTF.

In its sample, this clonotype was seen a few times. The CDR3 DNA is TGTGCCACCAGCAGAGGGGTAGCGGGGCACTACAATGAGCAGTTCTTC. Translating gives CATSRGVAGHYNEQFF. This chain uses TRBV15 with TRBJ2-1; 8 bases are a match to TRBD2. This CDR3 spans 16 amino acids. CDR1 is LNHNV, CDR2 YYDKDF, per germline (reference sequence). The J segment lost 3 bases and the V segment lost 1 base, leaving 5 bases of the junction unmatched.

The genes are TRBV4-3 and TRBJ2-7; D may correspond to TRBD1 or TRBD2 (6 bases each). CDR1 is LGHNA, CDR2 YSLEER, per germline. V was trimmed by 4 bases and J by 7 bases, leaving 20 bases between them. CDR3 length equals 15 residues. The CDR3: CASSLKQGIGGEQYF. The CDR3 region has the DNA TGCGCCAGCAGCCTAAAACAGGGCATCGGAGGGGAGCAGTACTTC.

The chain joins TRBV5-5 to TRBJ2-5; TRBD1 matches 7 bases. The germline V gene has CDR1 SGHKS and CDR2 YYEKEE (reference sequence). Trimming removed 3 bases from V and 5 bases from J; junction bases left unmatched: 10. The CDR3 contains 15 residues. CDR3 sequence reads: CASSSTGQPSETQYF. CDR3 nucleotides: TGTGCCAGCAGCTCCACGGGACAGCCTTCGGAGACCCAGTACTTC.

This clonotype was recorded many times. V and J are TRBV20-1 and TRBJ2-5, with TRBD2 matching over 7 bases. Germline loops: CDR1 DFQATT, CDR2 SNEGSKA (reference sequence). This CDR3 has 13 amino acids. Germline trimming cut 2 bases from V and 3 bases from J; bases unmatched to any gene: 3. The CDR3 nucleotides are TGCAGTGCTAGACAGGGAGGGAAAGAGACCCAGTACTTC. Protein sequence: CSARQGGKETQYF.

The sample holds a few counts of this clonotype. The chain joins TRBV4-3 to TRBJ1-5, with 9 bases lining up with TRBD1. The CDR3 is made up of 16 amino acids. The V segment lost 0 bases and the J segment 5 bases; nucleotides outside the gene matches: 5. The germline V gene encodes CDR1 LGHNA and CDR2 YSLEER. The CDR3 DNA is TGCGCCAGCAGCCAAGACCGGGGACAGGGAGATCAGCCCCAGCATTTT. This translates into CASSQDRGQGDQPQHF.

The rearrangement uses TRBV11-1 and TRBJ2-1, with TRBD2 matching 7 bases. V was pared by 6 bases and J by 4 bases, with 9 bases of the junction left unmatched. The CDR3 is 15 amino acids. Germline V gene lookup returns CDR1 SGHAT and CDR2 FQDESV (reference sequence). The CDR3 DNA sequence: TGTGCCAGCAGTCCAAAGAGGCGGGAGTACAATGAGCAGTTCTTC. This translates into CASSPKRREYNEQFF.

The genes are TRBV20-1 and TRBJ2-5, with unresolved D. From germline, CDR1 is DFQATT and CDR2 SNEGSKA (reference sequence). Trimming removed 3 bases from V and 5 bases from J, with 10 bases in between. This CDR3 has 12 residues. The CDR3 spells CSASVVGETQYF. DNA of the CDR3: TGCAGTGCTAGTGTTGTAGGGGAGACCCAGTACTTC.

This clonotype was detected many times. The J gene is TRBJ2-7, the V gene TRBV20-1; D is perhaps TRBD1 (6 bases). Germline V gene lookup returns CDR1 DFQATT and CDR2 SNEGSKA (reference sequence). The CDR3 has 14 amino acids. Trimming removed 0 bases from V and 5 bases from J, with 14 bases in between. The CDR3 region has the DNA TGCAGTGCTAGAGAAACACAGGGCGCCAACGAGCAGTACTTC. Protein sequence: CSARETQGANEQYF.

This chain links TRBV5-5 with TRBJ2-7; D gene uncertain. Trimming removed 1 base from V and 3 bases from J, with 11 bases in between. The CDR3 totals 14 residues. Germline V gene sequence: CDR1 SGHKS, CDR2 YYEKEE (reference sequence). The CDR3 coding sequence is TGTGCCAGCAGCTTGATGCAGTCCCTCTACGAGCAGTACTTC. Its translation is CASSLMQSLYEQYF.

The CDR3 nucleotides read TGTGCCAGCATAGACAGGGGGCTGACAACTAGCACAGATACGCAGTATTTT. This translates into CASIDRGLTTSTDTQYF. V usage is TRBV2 and J usage is TRBJ2-3; 10 bases map to TRBD1. This CDR3 comprises 17 residues. Germline V lookup: CDR1 SNHLY, CDR2 FYNNEI. Unmatched junction bases numbered 10, after V lost 7 bases and J lost 0 bases.

The chain recombines TRBV19 with TRBJ2-5; 8 positions agree with TRBD2. The CDR3 is 14 amino acids. V shed 6 bases, J shed 5 bases, and the junction held 8 bases outside the gene matches. The germline V gene encodes CDR1 LNHDA and CDR2 SQIVND (reference sequence). CDR3 sequence reads: CASSGAGVRETQYF. In DNA form, the CDR3 reads TGTGCCAGTAGCGGAGCGGGAGTTCGGGAGACCCAGTACTTC.

This clonotype was found many times. The chain joins TRBV27 to TRBJ2-1; D is perhaps TRBD2 (5 bases). This CDR3 spans 15 amino acids. V gave up 2 bases and J gave up 9 bases, with 17 bases separating them. Germline lookup yields CDR1 MNHEY and CDR2 SMNVEV (reference sequence). CDR3 residues: CASSLAGVGVSEQFF. The CDR3 coding sequence is TGTGCCAGCAGTTTAGCGGGCGTCGGGGTCAGTGAGCAGTTCTTC.

The gene calls are TRBV13 and TRBJ2-1, with D hard to call. The CDR3 is made up of 14 amino acids. V was cut by 5 bases and J by 5 bases, with 13 bases left in between. Germline CDR1 and CDR2: PRHDT and FYEKMQ (reference sequence). This chain's CDR3 is CASSQRTGHNEQFF. The DNA for the CDR3 is TGTGCCAGCAGCCAACGGACGGGCCACAATGAGCAGTTCTTC.

At least ten counts were recorded for this clonotype. This sequence joins TRBV25-1 and TRBJ2-7; no clear D. Per the germline V gene, CDR1 is MGHDK and CDR2 is SYGVNS. Trimming took 3 bases from V and 1 from J, leaving 4 bases between them. CDR3 length: 12 amino acids. CDR3 sequence: CASSEGSYEQYF. DNA for the CDR3: TGTGCCAGCAGTGAGGGTTCCTACGAGCAGTACTTC.

This clonotype has only a few counts. V gene TRBV12-3 or TRBV12-4 combines with J gene TRBJ2-1; 8 bases fit TRBD1. The CDR3 is 15 residues long. The V and J ends lost 6 bases and 0 bases, in that order; junction bases with no gene match: 4. The CDR3 reads CASSYDRGSYNEQFF. In DNA form, the CDR3 reads TGTGCCAGCAGCTATGACAGGGGCTCCTACAATGAGCAGTTCTTC.

CDR3 sequence (DNA): TGTGCCAGCAGCTTACTGTCTACGAGTGAGCAGTTCTTC. This gives the protein CASSLLSTSEQFF. V gene TRBV11-3 combines with J gene TRBJ2-1; D is ambiguous. This CDR3 contains 13 residues. V lost 2 bases to trimming and J lost 9 bases, with 11 bases between them. CDR1 and CDR2 (germline): SGHNT, YENEEA.

The chain joins TRBV7-9 to TRBJ2-5; 7 bases match TRBD2. Per germline, CDR1 SEHNR and CDR2 FQNEAQ (reference sequence). The CDR3 totals 15 residues. V lost 4 bases and J lost 0; bases outside the gene matches: 5. CDR3: CASSSSGGYQETQYF. The CDR3, as DNA: TGTGCCAGCAGCTCTAGCGGAGGTTACCAAGAGACCCAGTACTTC.

The rearrangement links TRBV5-1 to TRBJ2-7; perhaps TRBD2 as D (5 bases). Trimming left V 0 bases short and J 4 bases short, with 14 bases between. CDR1 is SGHRS and CDR2 is YFSETQ in the germline V gene. The CDR3 sequence is 15 residues long. CDR3 residues: CASSLGVGEKYEQYF. DNA for the CDR3: TGCGCCAGCAGCTTGGGAGTCGGGGAGAAATACGAGCAGTACTTC.